Listed here are 25 T cell receptor beta chains from one sample, sequenced in a study of blood T cell repertoires in COVID-19 (dated by TCRdb to 2019 to 2021). The library came from the immunoSEQ multiplex PCR assay. TCRdb took over this immuneACCESS table, retaining in-frame rearrangements with V and J assigned. Such tables are incomplete; in checked studies, under half of the missing clones stem from an unresolved V gene, and the remainder is unexplained. Recorded for this sample are more than 200,000 clones; around nine tenths of them occurred a single time. The top ten constitute 2.1% of the sample. Material: peripheral blood. These receptor sequences come from a woman in her thirties or forties who had recovered from COVID-19.

The chain employs TRBV9 and TRBJ2-1; 10 bases align to TRBD2. Unmatched junction bases numbered 5, after V lost 0 bases and J lost 2 bases. Germline CDR1 and CDR2: SGDLS and YYNGEE. The CDR3 sequence is 17 residues long. The CDR3 DNA sequence: TGTGCCAGCAGCGTAGCTACTAGCGGGACGACCTACAATGAGCAGTTCTTC. Translating it yields CASSVATSGTTYNEQFF.

The chain links TRBV19 to TRBJ1-2; D uncertain. CDR1 is LNHDA, CDR2 SQIVND, per germline (reference sequence). The CDR3 sequence is 14 residues long. V was cut by 2 bases and J by 3 bases, with 10 bases left in between. DNA of the CDR3: TGTGCCAGTAGTATAACCCCAGATTACTATGGCTACACCTTC. It specifies CASSITPDYYGYTF.

This clone appeared once. This chain uses TRBV5-1 with TRBJ1-4; D might be TRBD1 (5 bases). The germline V gene encodes CDR1 SGHRS and CDR2 YFSETQ. The ends were cut back, 4 bases at V and 5 bases at J, with 12 bases in the middle. The CDR3 is 14 amino acids. The DNA for the CDR3 is TGCGCCAGCAGCCTACAGGTGGGGAATGAAAAACTGTTTTTT. It specifies CASSLQVGNEKLFF.

This rearrangement joins TRBV19 to TRBJ2-1, with TRBD1 identical over 9 bases. The CDR3 has 15 amino acids. Germline CDR1 reads LNHDA; CDR2 reads SQIVND (reference sequence). V gave up 4 bases and J gave up 4 bases; unmatched junction bases: 5. CDR3 sequence: CASSTTGGAYNEQFF. The CDR3 nucleotides are TGTGCCAGTAGTACAACAGGGGGCGCGTACAATGAGCAGTTCTTC.

In nucleotides, the CDR3 is TGTGCCAGCAGAAACCCGGGACAGAACACCGGGGAGCTGTTTTTT. Its protein is CASRNPGQNTGELFF. J is TRBJ2-2 and V is TRBV6-5, with a tentative D call TRBD1 (6 bases). V was trimmed by 6 bases and J by 1 base, leaving 12 bases between them. Germline V gives CDR1 MNHEY, CDR2 SVGAGI. The CDR3 consists of 15 residues.

In regard to this clone: The same CDR3 can be traced to other DNA sequences in this sample. The rearrangement links TRBV28 to TRBJ1-5; TRBD1 is a possible D gene (5 bases). CDR1 and CDR2 from the germline V gene are MDHEN and SYDVKM. The CDR3 has 16 residues. Trimming left V 6 bases short and J 2 bases short, with 17 bases between. In DNA, the CDR3 is TGTGCCAGCAGCAGCCCAGGGTCTGGGGGCAATCAGCCCCAGCATTTT. Translated: CASSSPGSGGNQPQHF.

The chain carries TRBV7-8 and TRBJ2-5; 7 bases align to TRBD2. Germline CDR1 and CDR2: SGHVS and FQNEAQ. Trimming at V came to 2 bases and at J to 4 bases, leaving 7 bases not matched to a gene. The CDR3 has 15 amino acids. DNA of the CDR3: TGTGCCAGCAGCTTACGGGACTATCCACGAGAGACCCAGTACTTC. It translates to CASSLRDYPRETQYF. The entire variable domain, with the rest obtained from reference TRBV7-8 and TRBJ2-5, is as follows: GAGVSQSPRYKVAKRGQDVALRCDPISGHVSLFWYQQALGQGPEFLTYFQNEAQLDKSGLPSDRFFAERPEGSVSTLKIQRTQQEDSAVYLCASSLRDYPRETQYFGPGTRLLVL.

The gene calls are TRBV3-1 (or the pseudogene TRBV3-2) and TRBJ2-7; TRBD2 is a possible D gene (5 bases). The CDR3 sequence is 15 residues long. CDR1 and CDR2 (germline): LGHDT, YNNKEL (reference sequence). Trimming left V 0 bases short and J 2 bases short, with 11 bases between. CDR3 residues: CASSQEWRTAYEQYF. DNA of the CDR3: TGTGCCAGCAGCCAAGAGTGGAGGACCGCCTACGAGCAGTACTTC.

The J gene is TRBJ1-5, the V gene TRBV4-1; D is perhaps TRBD1 (5 bases). Germline CDR1 MGHRA, CDR2 YSYEKL. V was pared by 3 bases and J by 2 bases, with 8 bases between. This CDR3 has 14 amino acids. The CDR3 loop reads CASSHREGNQPQHF. Written as DNA, the CDR3 is TGCGCCAGCAGCCACAGGGAAGGCAATCAGCCCCAGCATTTT.

The rearrangement joins TRBV15 to TRBJ2-7; 7 nucleotides align to TRBD2. CDR1 and CDR2 (germline): LNHNV, YYDKDF (reference sequence). After removal of 1 base from V and 6 bases from J, the junction contained 3 bases not matched to a gene. The CDR3 sequence is 13 residues long. For the CDR3, the DNA is TGTGCCACCAGCAGAGGAGGGGAGGGCGAGCAGTACTTC. Encoded protein: CATSRGGEGEQYF. The full variable domain, in which reference TRBV15 and TRBJ2-7 provide the parts outside the CDR3, is DAMVIQNPRYQVTQFGKPVTLSCSQTLNHNVMYWYQQKSSQAPKLLFHYYDKDFNNEADTPDNFQSRRPNTSFCFLDIRSPGLGDTAMYLCATSRGGEGEQYFGPGTRLTVT.

The V gene is TRBV10-3, the J gene TRBJ1-4, with 10 bases identical to TRBD1. The CDR3 spans 17 residues. The germline CDR1 and CDR2 sequences are ENHRY and SYGVKD. V gave up 0 bases and J gave up 4 bases; unmatched junction bases: 5. The CDR3 is CAISESTGGVDNEKLFF. In DNA, the CDR3 is TGTGCCATCAGTGAGTCGACAGGGGGCGTTGATAATGAAAAACTGTTTTTT.

The V and J genes are TRBV12-3 or TRBV12-4 and TRBJ1-5, with D possibly matching TRBD1 (5 bases). The CDR3 has 13 amino acids. Trimming took off 1 base at V and 5 bases at J, with 6 bases between the two ends. CDR3 DNA: TGTGCCAGCAGTTTAGGGGGCCATCAGCCCCAGCATTTT. It codes for CASSLGGHQPQHF.

This rearrangement joins TRBV12-3 or TRBV12-4 to TRBJ1-5; possible D gene TRBD1, 5 bases. Trimming pared 8 bases from V and 8 bases from J, leaving 13 bases between. This CDR3 contains 12 residues. The CDR3 DNA follows: TGTGCCAGCGGGGGGGGGACGGAGCCCCAGCATTTT. It specifies CASGGGTEPQHF.

The table lists this clone with a count of one. The chain has TRBV12-3 or TRBV12-4 and TRBJ2-1, with a weak D call TRBD2 (5 bases). Trimming took off 8 bases at V and 6 bases at J, with 11 bases between the two ends. The CDR3 consists of 12 residues. The CDR3 sequence is CASVRVGNEQFF. In DNA, the CDR3 is TGTGCCAGCGTGAGGGTAGGCAATGAGCAGTTCTTC.

This chain uses TRBV5-1 with TRBJ2-3; D uncertain. Germline V CDR1 and CDR2: SGHRS, YFSETQ. V was clipped by 2 bases and J by 2 bases, with 12 bases between them. The CDR3 is 15 amino acids. The DNA for the CDR3 is TGCGCCAGCAGCTTCGAACACAGAGACACAGATACGCAGTATTTT. Residues: CASSFEHRDTDTQYF.

The rearrangement links TRBV18 to TRBJ2-1, with D maybe TRBD2 (5 bases). The germline V gene encodes CDR1 KGHSH and CDR2 LQKENI. CDR3 length: 13 residues. Between the trimmed V and J ends, which lost 3 bases and 5 bases, there was a span of 8 bases. The CDR3 DNA is TGTGCCAGCTCACCCCGGGGAGACAATGAGCAGTTCTTC. Its translation is CASSPRGDNEQFF.

This chain connects TRBV6-2 or TRBV6-3 to TRBJ2-1; TRBD1 might be the D (6 bases). From germline, CDR1 is MNHEY and CDR2 SVGEGT. The V gene lost 2 bases and the J gene lost 4 bases, with 15 bases spanning the gap. The CDR3 sequence is 16 residues long. In DNA, the CDR3 is TGTGCCAGCAGTTACCCCCAGGGGTCCCTATACAATGAGCAGTTCTTC. This translates into CASSYPQGSLYNEQFF.

V and J are TRBV11-2 and TRBJ2-5, with 8 bases matching TRBD1. The CDR3 is 17 residues long. V gave up 5 bases and J gave up 0 bases; unmatched junction bases: 11. Per germline, CDR1 SGHAT and CDR2 FQNNGV. Here the CDR3 reads CASSLRAGGKDQETQYF. DNA for the CDR3: TGTGCCAGCAGCCTAAGGGCAGGGGGCAAGGACCAAGAGACCCAGTACTTC.

The J gene is TRBJ1-2, the V gene TRBV21-1; TRBD1, the table's D call, lacks a check against the DNA. TRBV21-1 is a recognized pseudogene. The CDR3 sequence is 18 residues long. CDR3 region: CASSKEEDRGDSRDGYTF. The CDR3 nucleotides are TGTGCCAGCAGCAAAGAAGAGGACAGGGGGGACTCAAGGGATGGCTACACCTTC.

In its sample, this clone was seen once. V is TRBV28 and J is TRBJ1-4; a possible D gene is TRBD1 (6 bases). Germline V gene lookup returns CDR1 MDHEN and CDR2 SYDVKM. V was trimmed by 3 bases and J by 7 bases, leaving 9 bases between them. There are 13 residues in the CDR3. This CDR3 is CASSFGGREKLFF. In nucleotides, the CDR3 is TGTGCCAGCAGTTTCGGGGGGCGTGAAAAACTGTTTTTT.

The chain employs TRBV10-3 and TRBJ1-5; 8 bases line up with TRBD1. The ends lost 4 bases at V and 3 bases at J; junction bases unmatched: 2. Germline assignment: CDR1 ENHRY and CDR2 SYGVKD. CDR3 length: 14 residues. CDR3 loop: CAISGGQVNQPQHF. The CDR3 nucleotides are TGTGCCATCAGTGGGGGACAGGTCAATCAGCCCCAGCATTTT.

The J gene is TRBJ1-5, the V gene TRBV3-1 (or the pseudogene TRBV3-2); maybe TRBD1 (5 bases). CDR3 length: 14 amino acids. Trimming cost V 0 bases and J 7 bases, with 10 bases left between them. Germline values: CDR1 LGHDT, CDR2 YNNKEL (reference sequence). The CDR3 region has the DNA TGTGCCAGCAGCCAAGATACCAGGGCACAGCCCCAGCATTTT. It codes for CASSQDTRAQPQHF.

The chain couples TRBV24-1 to TRBJ1-3, with D possibly TRBD1 on 6 matching bases. Per germline, CDR1 KGHDR and CDR2 SFDVKD. This CDR3 contains 15 residues. V lost 5 bases and J 0 bases, leaving 10 bases between the germline ends. In DNA, the CDR3 is TGTGCCACCAGTGCCGGACAGAACTCTGGAAACACCATATATTTT. This encodes CATSAGQNSGNTIYF.

The chain employs TRBV7-3 and TRBJ2-3; the match to TRBD2 covers 7 bases. Trimming at V came to 5 bases and at J to 1 base, leaving 6 bases not matched to a gene. The CDR3 sequence is 15 residues long. Germline values: CDR1 SGHTA, CDR2 FQGTGA. The DNA for the CDR3 is TGTGCCAGCAGCCTCCGGGGGGAACGCACAGATACGCAGTATTTT. Amino acids: CASSLRGERTDTQYF. Looking up the rest from reference TRBV7-3 and TRBJ2-3 gives the full variable domain: GAGVSQTPSNKVTEKGKYVELRCDPISGHTALYWYRQSLGQGPEFLIYFQGTGAADDSGLPNDRFFAVRPEGSVSTLKIQRTERGDSAVYLCASSLRGERTDTQYFGPGTRLTVL.

This clone was seen just once. This chain uses TRBV5-1 with TRBJ2-2; 9 nucleotides align to TRBD2. The CDR3 runs 15 residues. Germline V CDR1 and CDR2: SGHRS, YFSETQ. V shed 2 bases, J shed 6 bases, and the junction held 5 bases outside the gene matches. CDR3 DNA sequence: TGCGCCAGCAGCTTTAGCGGGAGAACCCCCGGGGAGCTGTTTTTT. Its translation: CASSFSGRTPGELFF.